This TCR beta chain was sequenced during a study of PD-1 blockade in classical Hodgkin lymphoma. Comment on this clone: Its antigen is still unknown.

General study findings and limits: Individuals who commenced nivolumab within less than 1 year of ASCT were excluded. With respect to the repertoire differences, their causes, possibly disease activity or prior therapy, remain undefined.

The patients all showed relapse after autologous stem cell transplantation, while their brentuximab vedotin exposure varied. TCRdb's table, derived via immunoSEQ multiplex PCR, lists solely in-frame clones and lacks some. The repertoire includes 100,000 to 120,000 clones, nearly 90% of them detected once, and about 20% sits in the top ten. The input for sequencing was peripheral blood mononuclear cells (PBMCs), taken before the second cycle of nivolumab. This clonotype originated in a human donor with classical Hodgkin lymphoma.

For the CDR3, the DNA is TGTGCCAGTAGTCCCGGTTGGGGGGCTGGTGAAAAACTGTTTTTT. Translation: CASSPGWGAGEKLFF. The V and J genes are TRBV19 and TRBJ1-4; possible D gene TRBD1, 6 bases. The CDR3 covers 15 residues. V dropped 5 bases and J dropped 7 bases, with 17 bases sitting between them. CDR1 and CDR2 from the germline V gene are LNHDA and SQIVND (reference sequence).